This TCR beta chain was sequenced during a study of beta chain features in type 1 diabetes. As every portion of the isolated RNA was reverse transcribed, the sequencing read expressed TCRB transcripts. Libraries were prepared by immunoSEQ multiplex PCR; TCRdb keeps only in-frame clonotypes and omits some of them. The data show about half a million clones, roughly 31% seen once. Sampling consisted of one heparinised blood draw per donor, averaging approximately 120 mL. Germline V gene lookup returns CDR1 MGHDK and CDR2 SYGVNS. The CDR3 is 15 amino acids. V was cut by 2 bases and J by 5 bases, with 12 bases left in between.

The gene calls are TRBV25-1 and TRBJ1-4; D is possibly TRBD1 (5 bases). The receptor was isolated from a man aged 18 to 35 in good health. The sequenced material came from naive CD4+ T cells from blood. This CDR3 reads CASSEPGRLNEKLFF. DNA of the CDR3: TGTGCCAGCAGTGAACCGGGACGGCTAAATGAAAAACTGTTTTTT.